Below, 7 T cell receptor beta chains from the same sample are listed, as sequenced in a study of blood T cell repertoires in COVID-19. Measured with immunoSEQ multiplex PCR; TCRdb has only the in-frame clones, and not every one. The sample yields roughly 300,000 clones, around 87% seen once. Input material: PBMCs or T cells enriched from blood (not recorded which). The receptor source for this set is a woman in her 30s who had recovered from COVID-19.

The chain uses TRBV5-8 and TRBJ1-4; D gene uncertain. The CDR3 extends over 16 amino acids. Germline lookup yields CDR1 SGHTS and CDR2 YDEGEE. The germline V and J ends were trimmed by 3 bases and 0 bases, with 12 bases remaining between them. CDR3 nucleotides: TGTGCCAGCAGCTCCTTCTACCGTTCAACTAATGAAAAACTGTTTTTT. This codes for CASSSFYRSTNEKLFF.

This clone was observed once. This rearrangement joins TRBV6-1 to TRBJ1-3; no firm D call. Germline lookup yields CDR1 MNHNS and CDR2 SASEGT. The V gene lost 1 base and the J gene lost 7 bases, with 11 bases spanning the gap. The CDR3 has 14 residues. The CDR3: CASSEGASGNTIYF. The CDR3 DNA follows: TGTGCCAGCAGTGAAGGGGCCTCGGGGAACACCATATATTTT.

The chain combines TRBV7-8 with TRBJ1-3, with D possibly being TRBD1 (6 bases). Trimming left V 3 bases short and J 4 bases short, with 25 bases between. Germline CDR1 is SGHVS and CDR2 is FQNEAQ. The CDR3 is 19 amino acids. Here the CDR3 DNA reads TGTGCCAGCAGCTTGTTAACCGGGGGGGGCGCGGCCCAAGGAAACACCATATATTTT. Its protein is CASSLLTGGGAAQGNTIYF. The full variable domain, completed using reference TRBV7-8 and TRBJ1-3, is GAGVSQSPRYKVAKRGQDVALRCDPISGHVSLFWYQQALGQGPEFLTYFQNEAQLDKSGLPSDRFFAERPEGSVSTLKIQRTQQEDSAVYLCASSLLTGGGAAQGNTIYFGEGSWLTVV.

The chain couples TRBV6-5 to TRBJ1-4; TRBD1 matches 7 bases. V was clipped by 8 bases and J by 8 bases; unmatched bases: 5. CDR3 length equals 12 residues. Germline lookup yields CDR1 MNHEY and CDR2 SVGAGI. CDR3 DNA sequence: TGTGCCAGCGGGAGAGGGGGCGAAAAACTGTTTTTT. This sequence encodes CASGRGGEKLFF.

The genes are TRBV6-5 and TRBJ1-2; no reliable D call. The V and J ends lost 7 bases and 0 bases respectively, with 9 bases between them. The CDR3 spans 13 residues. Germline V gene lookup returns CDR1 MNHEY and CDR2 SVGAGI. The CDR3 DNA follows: TGTGCCAGCACCAGAAGTTCTAACTATGGCTACACCTTC. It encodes CASTRSSNYGYTF.

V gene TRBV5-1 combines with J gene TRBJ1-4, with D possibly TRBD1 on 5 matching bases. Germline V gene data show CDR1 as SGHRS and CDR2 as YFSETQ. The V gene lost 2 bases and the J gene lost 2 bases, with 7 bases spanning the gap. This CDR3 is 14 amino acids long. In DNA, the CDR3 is TGCGCCAGCAGCTTCCGGGGGACTAATGAAAAACTGTTTTTT. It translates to CASSFRGTNEKLFF.

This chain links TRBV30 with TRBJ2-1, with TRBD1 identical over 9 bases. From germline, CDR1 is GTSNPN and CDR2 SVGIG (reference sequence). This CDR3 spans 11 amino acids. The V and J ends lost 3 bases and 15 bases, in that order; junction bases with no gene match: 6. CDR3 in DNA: TGTGCCTGGAGCTTGGGACAGGGATCGTTCTTC. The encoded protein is CAWSLGQGSFF.